What follows are 12 T cell receptor beta chains derived from one specimen sequenced in a study of T cell clones after liver transplantation. Sequenced by immunoSEQ multiplex PCR; TCRdb stores in-frame clones only, minus some. The top ten hold roughly 31% of the sample, which has about 12,000 clones, less than 85% seen once. The source material was CD8+ T cells from blood, sampled at the 22-month timepoint. These receptors came from a human patient who received a liver transplant. Some T cells may trace back to the graft donor.

This clone occurred a few times. This sequence joins TRBV9 and TRBJ2-2; D not certain. The V gene's germline CDR1 is SGDLS and CDR2 YYNGEE. The CDR3 runs 14 residues. Trimming pared 4 bases from V and 7 bases from J, leaving 14 bases between. For the CDR3, the DNA is TGTGCCAGCAGCTCCTCAGCCGGTGGCGGGGAGCTGTTTTTT. Its protein product is CASSSSAGGGELFF.

V usage is TRBV5-1 and J usage is TRBJ2-1, with 8 bases lining up with TRBD1. Germline CDR1 is SGHRS and CDR2 is YFSETQ. The CDR3 runs 15 residues. The V gene end was trimmed by 0 bases and the J gene end by 9 bases; junction bases not matched to a gene: 8. CDR3 in amino acids: CASSLVGQGFGEQFF. For the CDR3, the DNA is TGCGCCAGCAGCTTGGTAGGACAGGGATTTGGTGAGCAGTTCTTC.

This clone was observed a few times. The chain links TRBV27 to TRBJ2-7; no reliable D call. Trimming cost V 3 bases and J 4 bases, with 10 bases left between them. This CDR3 comprises 13 residues. Germline V gene lookup returns CDR1 MNHEY and CDR2 SMNVEV (reference sequence). CDR3 protein: CASSLGSGYEQYF. The CDR3 bases are TGTGCCAGCAGTTTGGGCAGTGGGTACGAGCAGTACTTC.

This clone is labeled medium-sized. V is TRBV29-1 and J is TRBJ2-2; D perhaps matches TRBD2 (6 bases). V dropped 4 bases and J dropped 6 bases, with 9 bases sitting between them. The CDR3 is made up of 12 amino acids. Germline CDR1 and CDR2: SQVTM and ANQGSEA. CDR3 region: CSVGPGAGELFF. CDR3 coding DNA: TGCAGCGTTGGTCCGGGGGCCGGGGAGCTGTTTTTT.

The genes are TRBV5-1 and TRBJ1-1, with 8 positions matching TRBD1. Germline V gene lookup returns CDR1 SGHRS and CDR2 YFSETQ. This CDR3 region has 14 residues. With 4 bases clipped from V and 2 bases from J, the junction kept 4 bases outside the gene matches. CDR3 DNA sequence: TGCGCCAGCAGCCCGACAGGGGCCAACACTGAAGCTTTCTTT. Translation: CASSPTGANTEAFF.

This rearrangement joins TRBV25-1 to TRBJ1-2; D perhaps matches TRBD1 (5 bases). Between the trimmed V and J ends, which lost 4 bases and 7 bases, there was a span of 10 bases. Per germline, CDR1 MGHDK and CDR2 SYGVNS. The CDR3 runs 12 residues. The CDR3 bases are TGTGCCAGCAGTGTTCTAGGGGCTGGCTACACCTTC. It yields the protein CASSVLGAGYTF.

This clone was seen once. This chain joins TRBV7-9 and TRBJ2-2, with 7 nucleotides matching TRBD2. The ends lost 5 bases at V and 6 bases at J; junction bases unmatched: 6. Germline V gives CDR1 SEHNR, CDR2 FQNEAQ (reference sequence). This CDR3 contains 14 residues. CDR3 in amino acids: CASSLGGMAGELFF. In DNA, the CDR3 is TGTGCCAGCAGCCTCGGGGGGATGGCCGGGGAGCTGTTTTTT.

The chain has TRBV10-3 and TRBJ1-5; 8 bases match TRBD1. This CDR3 contains 16 residues. The trim removed 3 bases at V and 3 bases at J, leaving 7 bases unmatched. CDR1 and CDR2 (germline): ENHRY, SYGVKD. The CDR3 region is CAISDNPGGFNQPQHF. CDR3 nucleotides: TGTGCCATCAGTGATAACCCAGGGGGCTTCAATCAGCCCCAGCATTTT.

The J gene is TRBJ1-1, the V gene TRBV19; 8 nucleotides align to TRBD1. Trimming cost V 8 bases and J 2 bases; bases outside gene matches: 7. Germline V CDR1 and CDR2: LNHDA, SQIVND (reference sequence). This CDR3 comprises 14 residues. CDR3 nucleotide sequence: TGTGCCAGTGGCGACAGGGGACATAACACTGAAGCTTTCTTT. Encoded protein: CASGDRGHNTEAFF.

The rearrangement uses TRBV4-3 and TRBJ2-3; TRBD2 is a possible D gene (6 bases). CDR3 length equals 18 residues. Germline-derived CDR1 and CDR2 are LGHNA and YSLEER. The V gene lost 0 bases and the J gene lost 4 bases, with 20 bases spanning the gap. CDR3 bases: TGCGCCAGCAGCCAAGATTCCTTGGGGGAGGAACTAGCAGATACGCAGTATTTT. As protein: CASSQDSLGEELADTQYF.

The chain employs TRBV12-5 and TRBJ1-2, with D perhaps TRBD1 (5 bases). From germline, CDR1 is LGHNT and CDR2 FRNRAP. Between the trimmed V and J ends, which lost 7 bases and 8 bases, there was a span of 20 bases. The CDR3 is 14 residues long. Written as DNA, the CDR3 is TGTGCTAGTGCCCCGGACACCCCAGCTGTCGGCTACACCTTC. Translating it yields CASAPDTPAVGYTF.

The chain has TRBV13 and TRBJ2-1; no reliable D call. Germline loops: CDR1 PRHDT, CDR2 FYEKMQ (reference sequence). The CDR3 is made up of 11 amino acids. V was cut by 6 bases and J by 8 bases, with 8 bases left in between. CDR3 DNA sequence: TGTGCCAGCAGTGAGGCCGATGAGCAGTTCTTC. Amino acid sequence: CASSEADEQFF.